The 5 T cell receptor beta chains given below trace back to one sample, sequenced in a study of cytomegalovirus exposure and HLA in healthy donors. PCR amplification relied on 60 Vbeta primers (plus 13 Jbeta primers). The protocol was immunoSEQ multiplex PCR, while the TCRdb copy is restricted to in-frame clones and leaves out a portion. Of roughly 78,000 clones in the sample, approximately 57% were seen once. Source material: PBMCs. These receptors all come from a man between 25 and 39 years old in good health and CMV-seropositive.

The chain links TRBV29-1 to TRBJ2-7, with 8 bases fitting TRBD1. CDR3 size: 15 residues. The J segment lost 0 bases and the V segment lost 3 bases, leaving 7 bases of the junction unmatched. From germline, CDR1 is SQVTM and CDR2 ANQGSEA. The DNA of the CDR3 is TGCAGCGTTGATTTGGGCGGACAGGGCTCCTACGAGCAGTACTTC. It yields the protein CSVDLGGQGSYEQYF.

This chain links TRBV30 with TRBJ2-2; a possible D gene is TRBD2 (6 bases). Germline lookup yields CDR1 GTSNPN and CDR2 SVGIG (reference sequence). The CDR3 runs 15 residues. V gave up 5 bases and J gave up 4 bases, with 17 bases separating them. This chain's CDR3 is CAWWWRAVGTGELFF. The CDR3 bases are TGTGCCTGGTGGTGGAGGGCGGTCGGCACCGGGGAGCTGTTTTTT.

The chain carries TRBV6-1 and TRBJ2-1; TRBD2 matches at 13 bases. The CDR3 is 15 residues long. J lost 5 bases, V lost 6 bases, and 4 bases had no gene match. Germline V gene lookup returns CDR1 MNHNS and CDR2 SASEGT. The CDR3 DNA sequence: TGTGCCAGCAGGGGTACTAGCGGGAGGGACAATGAGCAGTTCTTC. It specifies CASRGTSGRDNEQFF.

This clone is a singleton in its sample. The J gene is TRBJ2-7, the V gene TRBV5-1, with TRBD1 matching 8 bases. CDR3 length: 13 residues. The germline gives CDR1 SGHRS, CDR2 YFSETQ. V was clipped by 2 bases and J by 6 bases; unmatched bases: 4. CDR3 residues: CASSFGQGTEQYF. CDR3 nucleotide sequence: TGCGCCAGCAGCTTCGGACAGGGTACCGAGCAGTACTTC.

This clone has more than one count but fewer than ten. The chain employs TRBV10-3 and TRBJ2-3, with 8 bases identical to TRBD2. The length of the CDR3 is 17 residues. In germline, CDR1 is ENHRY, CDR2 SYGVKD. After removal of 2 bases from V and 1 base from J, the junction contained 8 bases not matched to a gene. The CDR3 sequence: CAISETSGGGGTDTQYF. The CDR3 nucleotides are TGTGCCATCAGTGAGACCAGCGGGGGTGGGGGCACAGATACGCAGTATTTT.